A selection of T cell receptor beta chains follows, all from one sample in a study of T cell changes during pregnancy in multiple sclerosis. The table came from immunoSEQ multiplex PCR; TCRdb's copy has only in-frame clones and leaves some out. The table has roughly 69,000 clones, about 92% seen once. The sequenced sample was peripheral blood, obtained after pregnancy. The receptors shown here come from a female donor with multiple sclerosis, enrolled in a pregnancy study. Both conserved end residues are part of each CDR3. D genes are given only for firm matches. Clone size is given for some rows only: seen once, a few or many times, or a class if the clone is expanded.

CASSLDGRDYGYTF	TGTGCCAGCAGCTTAGATGGCAGGGACTATGGCTACACCTTC	NA	few	TRBV7-2	TRBJ1-2
CASSLGWADGPQHF	TGTGCCAGCAGCTTAGGGTGGGCCGATGGGCCCCAGCATTTT	NA	NA	TRBV7-9	TRBJ1-5
CASGRTSGEQYF	TGCGCCAGCGGCCGGACTAGCGGCGAGCAGTACTTC	TRBD2	NA	TRBV5-1	TRBJ2-7
CASSLFGWTSGRSSYNEQFF	TGTGCCAGCAGCTTATTTGGCTGGACTAGCGGGAGATCCTCCTACAATGAGCAGTTCTTC	TRBD2	NA	TRBV5-4	TRBJ2-1
CASGWTGAYEQYF	TGTGCCAGCGGTTGGACAGGGGCCTACGAGCAGTACTTC	TRBD1	NA	TRBV7-9	TRBJ2-7
CASSPGTGIKETQYF	TGTGCCAGCAGCCCCGGGACAGGAATAAAAGAGACCCAGTACTTC	TRBD1	NA	TRBV9	TRBJ2-5
CASSERTGNYGYTF	TGTGCCAGCAGTGAGCGGACAGGGAACTATGGCTACACCTTC	TRBD1	once	TRBV2	TRBJ1-2
CASSHGLAVYNEQFF	TGTGCCAGCAGCCACGGACTAGCCGTCTACAATGAGCAGTTCTTC	TRBD2	NA	TRBV2	TRBJ2-1
CASSQRDTGELFF	TGTGCCAGCAGCCAGAGGGACACCGGGGAGCTGTTTTTT	NA	few	TRBV2	TRBJ2-2
CASSLTGPEGYNEQFF	TGCGCCAGCAGCCTCACCGGGCCAGAGGGATACAATGAGCAGTTCTTC	NA	NA	TRBV4-1	TRBJ2-1
CASSPAVSNEQYF	TGCGCCAGCAGCCCCGCGGTGTCAAACGAGCAGTACTTC	NA	once	TRBV5-1	TRBJ2-7
CASSLFSAANTGELFF	TGTGCCAGCAGCTTATTTAGCGCAGCGAACACCGGGGAGCTGTTTTTT	NA	NA	TRBV7-2	TRBJ2-2
CASKAPADTQYF	TGCGCCAGCAAAGCCCCGGCAGATACGCAGTATTTT	NA	NA	TRBV5-1	TRBJ2-3
CAWQPDRGHEQFF	TGTGCCTGGCAACCAGACAGGGGGCATGAGCAGTTCTTC	TRBD1	NA	TRBV30	TRBJ2-1
CASRRQGIDEQYF	TGTGCCAGCAGAAGACAGGGAATCGACGAGCAGTACTTC	TRBD1	NA	TRBV28	TRBJ2-7
CASSHQGTGNQPQHF	TGCGCCAGCAGCCATCAGGGGACGGGCAATCAGCCCCAGCATTTT	NA	NA	TRBV4-1	TRBJ1-5
CASSLVRSFYEQYF	TGTGCCAGCAGCTTGGTACGGTCTTTCTACGAGCAGTACTTC	NA	once	TRBV5-5	TRBJ2-7
CASSFGDSEKLFF	TGTGCCAGCAGCTTCGGAGACTCTGAAAAACTGTTTTTT	NA	NA	TRBV7-9	TRBJ1-4
CASDTGGYEQFF	TGTGCCAGCGATACAGGGGGCTATGAGCAGTTCTTC	TRBD1	once	TRBV5-6	TRBJ2-1
CASSILRTDYGYTF	TGTGCCAGTAGTATACTACGGACAGACTATGGCTACACCTTC	NA	NA	TRBV19	TRBJ1-2
CASSEDLVRTDTQYF	TGCGCCAGCAGTGAGGACCTAGTGAGGACAGATACGCAGTATTTT	NA	once	TRBV10-1	TRBJ2-3
CASTTGDNYGYTF	TGTGCCAGTACGACAGGGGACAACTATGGCTACACCTTC	TRBD1	NA	TRBV19	TRBJ1-2
CASSRGGASPYEQYF	TGTGCCAGTAGTAGGGGAGGGGCCAGCCCCTACGAGCAGTACTTC	TRBD2	NA	TRBV19	TRBJ2-7
CASSRDLLAGGGETQYF	TGTGCTAGCAGCCGAGACCTTCTAGCGGGAGGAGGAGAGACCCAGTACTTC	TRBD2	NA	TRBV7-7	TRBJ2-5
CASSLPSSVNEAFF	TGCGCCAGCAGCTTACCCTCATCGGTAAACGAAGCTTTCTTT	NA	NA	TRBV5-1	TRBJ1-1
CASRPGQGAGLTDTQYF	TGCGCCAGCAGACCGGGACAGGGTGCGGGATTGACAGATACGCAGTATTTT	TRBD1	NA	TRBV23-1	TRBJ2-3
CASSQQDYGYTF	TGTGCCAGCAGCCAACAGGACTATGGCTACACCTTC	NA	few	TRBV7-9	TRBJ1-2
CASSLGQGGTVYEQYF	TGTGCCAGCAGCTTAGGGCAGGGAGGGACGGTGTACGAGCAGTACTTC	TRBD2	NA	TRBV7-9	TRBJ2-7
CASSPGGGLRYQETQYF	TGTGCCAGCAGCCCTGGGGGGGGCCTACGCTACCAAGAGACCCAGTACTTC	NA	once	TRBV5-4	TRBJ2-5
CASSHEKGGGSPNEQFF	TGTGCCAGCAGCCACGAAAAGGGGGGCGGGAGTCCCAATGAGCAGTTCTTC	NA	NA	TRBV4-2	TRBJ2-1
CASSVLAGNYEQYF	TGTGCCAGCAGTGTTCTAGCGGGAAACTACGAGCAGTACTTC	TRBD2	NA	TRBV25-1	TRBJ2-7
CASSLFSNQPQHF	TGTGCCAGCTCCCTTTTTAGCAATCAGCCCCAGCATTTT	NA	NA	TRBV11-2	TRBJ1-5
CASSPIGTPSYEQYF	TGTGCCAGCTCCCCCATCGGGACTCCCTCCTACGAGCAGTACTTC	NA	NA	TRBV18	TRBJ2-7
CASRDLIYEQYF	TGTGCCAGCAGAGACTTAATCTACGAGCAGTACTTC	NA	NA	TRBV28	TRBJ2-7
CAISESRQGEKLFF	TGTGCCATCAGTGAGTCTCGGCAGGGCGAGAAACTGTTTTTT	NA	NA	TRBV10-3	TRBJ1-4
CASSEVGRFIYEQYF	TGTGCCAGCAGTGAAGTCGGCAGGTTTATATACGAGCAGTACTTC	NA	NA	TRBV6-1	TRBJ2-7
CAISESSGTINYEQYF	TGTGCCATCAGTGAGTCGTCCGGCACTATAAATTACGAGCAGTACTTC	NA	NA	TRBV10-3	TRBJ2-7
CASSRRTSGRNEQYF	TGTGCCAGCAGCCGGCGGACTAGCGGGAGGAACGAGCAGTACTTC	TRBD2	NA	TRBV27	TRBJ2-7